These 23 T cell receptor beta chains were all obtained from the same sample, sequenced in a study of blood T cell repertoires in COVID-19. Profiled with immunoSEQ multiplex PCR; TCRdb holds only in-frame clones, not every one. The table records 55,000 to 80,000 clones, 70% to 90% of them present only once. The sequencing input was peripheral blood. The receptors stem from a man aged 65 to 79 with acute or convalescent COVID-19.

The sample holds one count of this clone. The chain combines TRBV2 with TRBJ2-5; D unresolved. The length of the CDR3 is 13 residues. Trimming left V 5 bases short and J 3 bases short, with 10 bases between. Looked up from germline, CDR1 is SNHLY and CDR2 is FYNNEI. CDR3 sequence (DNA): TGTGCCAGCAGTTGGCGACGGGAAGAGACCCAGTACTTC. Translated, it gives CASSWRREETQYF.

The V and J genes are TRBV29-1 and TRBJ1-2; D possibly corresponds to TRBD1 (6 bases). This CDR3 is 13 amino acids long. Per germline, CDR1 SQVTM and CDR2 ANQGSEA. The V gene lost 4 bases and the J gene lost 4 bases, with 13 bases spanning the gap. The CDR3 here is CSVGQVGSYGYTF. DNA for the CDR3: TGCAGCGTTGGACAGGTCGGGTCCTATGGCTACACCTTC.

This sequence joins TRBV2 and TRBJ1-1; no reliable D call. Trimming pared 5 bases from V and 0 bases from J, leaving 19 bases between. The germline V gene encodes CDR1 SNHLY and CDR2 FYNNEI. This CDR3 is built from 17 residues. As DNA, the CDR3 is TGTGCCAGCAGTAATGGGCTTAGGCTTGGCCTGAACACTGAAGCTTTCTTT. Its translation is CASSNGLRLGLNTEAFF.

This clone was picked up one time. The V call is TRBV3-1 (or the pseudogene TRBV3-2), the J call TRBJ2-1; D unresolved. The CDR3 loop spans 14 amino acids. Trimming shortened V by 1 base and J by 9 bases, and 13 bases separated the two germline ends. Germline V gene data show CDR1 as LGHDT and CDR2 as YNNKEL (reference sequence). In DNA form, the CDR3 reads TGTGCCAGCAGCCAAGGGGTGGGTCGCGGTGAGCAGTTCTTC. This gives the protein CASSQGVGRGEQFF.

The rearrangement uses TRBV6-5 and TRBJ1-2; D is undetermined. The germline V gene encodes CDR1 MNHEY and CDR2 SVGAGI. Trimming took 11 bases from V and 2 from J, leaving 15 bases between them. This CDR3 is built from 13 residues. CDR3 nucleotides: TGTGCCTGTCAGGCGATCCAGAACTATGGCTACACCTTC. It codes for CACQAIQNYGYTF.

CDR3 region: CASSSRQLNTGELFF. The DNA of the CDR3 is TGTGCCAGCAGTTCCCGACAGCTGAACACCGGGGAGCTGTTTTTT. The chain is built from TRBV28 and TRBJ2-2; possible D gene TRBD1, 5 bases. V dropped 4 bases and J dropped 1 base, with 10 bases sitting between them. CDR3 size: 15 residues. Germline-derived CDR1 and CDR2 are MDHEN and SYDVKM.

The rearrangement links TRBV25-1 to TRBJ1-4; perhaps TRBD1 as D (5 bases). The germline CDR1 and CDR2 sequences are MGHDK and SYGVNS. This CDR3 has 16 amino acids. Between the trimmed V and J ends, which lost 2 bases and 0 bases, there was a span of 10 bases. CDR3 loop: CASSEHRGTTNEKLFF. CDR3 bases: TGTGCCAGCAGTGAACACCGGGGGACAACTAATGAAAAACTGTTTTTT. Full variable domain (outside the CDR3, taken from reference TRBV25-1 and TRBJ1-4): EADIYQTPRYLVIGTGKKITLECSQTMGHDKMYWYQQDPGMELHLIHYSYGVNSTEKGDLSSESTVSRIRTEHFPLTLESARPSHTSQYLCASSEHRGTTNEKLFFGSGTQLSVL.

This sequence joins TRBV6-5 and TRBJ1-5; a weak D match, TRBD1 (5 bases). CDR1 and CDR2 (germline): MNHEY, SVGAGI. CDR3 length: 14 amino acids. The ends were cut back, 7 bases at V and 2 bases at J, with 12 bases in the middle. The CDR3 loop reads CASIIGHGNQPQHF. In DNA, the CDR3 is TGTGCCAGCATTATAGGACATGGCAATCAGCCCCAGCATTTT.

The chain carries TRBV6-5 and TRBJ1-1; D call uncertain. The germline V gene encodes CDR1 MNHEY and CDR2 SVGAGI. The CDR3 has 12 residues. V was clipped by 2 bases and J by 7 bases, with 8 bases between them. CDR3 region: CASSYPSGEAFF. The DNA for the CDR3 is TGTGCCAGCAGTTACCCCTCGGGTGAAGCTTTCTTT.

The chain couples TRBV18 to TRBJ2-5, with a weak D call TRBD1 (5 bases). CDR1 is KGHSH, CDR2 LQKENI, per germline. The CDR3 is 13 residues long. V was shortened by 2 bases and J by 1 base, with 5 bases between the two germline ends. CDR3 sequence reads: CASSPDSQETQYF. As DNA, the CDR3 is TGTGCCAGCTCACCAGACAGCCAAGAGACCCAGTACTTC.

This chain uses TRBV9 with TRBJ1-3; 12 bases line up with TRBD1. Germline-derived CDR1 and CDR2 are SGDLS and YYNGEE. This CDR3 region has 15 residues. Germline trimming cut 5 bases from V and 2 bases from J; bases unmatched to any gene: 2. The DNA for the CDR3 is TGTGCCAGCAGGGGACAGGGGGCAACTGGAAACACCATATATTTT. Residues: CASRGQGATGNTIYF.

This chain links TRBV11-2 with TRBJ2-4; 11 nucleotides align to TRBD1. The CDR3 contains 16 residues. V lost 3 bases, J lost 0 bases, and 1 base stayed unmatched. Germline V CDR1 and CDR2: SGHAT, FQNNGV. CDR3 sequence: CASSLDRGQAKNIQYF. The CDR3 DNA is TGTGCCAGCAGCTTGGACAGGGGGCAAGCCAAAAACATTCAGTACTTC. The full variable domain, its missing parts supplied by reference TRBV11-2 and TRBJ2-4, is EAGVAQSPRYKIIEKRQSVAFWCNPISGHATLYWYQQILGQGPKLLIQFQNNGVVDDSQLPKDRFSAERLKGVDSTLKIQPAKLEDSAVYLCASSLDRGQAKNIQYFGAGTRLSVL.

The V call is TRBV28, the J call TRBJ1-6; D remains unclear. Germline CDR1 reads MDHEN; CDR2 reads SYDVKM. The V end was cut by 3 bases, the J end by 10 bases, with 7 bases between. This CDR3 has 12 amino acids. The DNA for the CDR3 is TGTGCCAGCAGTTTGGAGTTCTCACCCCTCCACTTT. It translates to CASSLEFSPLHF.

The rearrangement links TRBV21-1 to TRBJ2-7; the table's D call of TRBD2 was not tested on the DNA. TRBV21-1 is reported as a pseudogene. The CDR3 covers 19 residues. CDR3 coding DNA: TGTGCCAGCAGCAAAGAGGGGCTAGCGGGAGCGAAGGATGGAGACGAGCAGTACTTC. Protein: CASSKEGLAGAKDGDEQYF.

This clone has just a few counts. The J gene is TRBJ2-1, the V gene TRBV6-2 or TRBV6-3; D unclear. Germline loops: CDR1 MNHEY, CDR2 SVGEGT. V gave up 0 bases and J gave up 5 bases, with 23 bases separating them. This CDR3 is built from 19 residues. This CDR3 reads CASSYSIRFYTAEHNEQFF. The DNA of the CDR3 is TGTGCCAGCAGTTACTCGATCCGATTCTACACCGCGGAACACAATGAGCAGTTCTTC.

V and J are TRBV5-4 and TRBJ2-1; 7 bases are a match to TRBD2. The CDR3 has 16 amino acids. J lost 7 bases, V lost 0 bases, and 10 bases had no gene match. Germline loops: CDR1 SGHNT, CDR2 YYREEE (reference sequence). The CDR3 DNA is TGTGCCAGCAGCTTGGACGGCGGGAGAGGTGGGAATGAGCAGTTCTTC. This sequence encodes CASSLDGGRGGNEQFF.

This clone was detected once. The V call is TRBV6-5, the J call TRBJ1-3, with 10 nucleotides matching TRBD1. The CDR3 covers 15 residues. The germline gives CDR1 MNHEY, CDR2 SVGAGI. V was clipped by 6 bases and J by 5 bases; unmatched bases: 7. CDR3 nucleotide sequence: TGTGCCAGCAGCCGGGGACAGGGGAATAGAAACACCATATATTTT. It encodes CASSRGQGNRNTIYF.

The J gene is TRBJ2-7, the V gene TRBV27; TRBD1 aligns across 10 bases. The germline V gene has CDR1 MNHEY and CDR2 SMNVEV (reference sequence). The CDR3 loop spans 15 amino acids. J lost 3 bases, V lost 5 bases, and 7 bases had no gene match. The CDR3 reads CASSTPTGGGYEQYF. The DNA for the CDR3 is TGTGCCAGCAGTACTCCGACAGGGGGCGGCTACGAGCAGTACTTC.

J is TRBJ2-7 and V is TRBV19; 8 nucleotides line up with TRBD2. J gave up 9 bases and V 1 base, and 8 bases lay outside the gene matches. Germline assignment: CDR1 LNHDA and CDR2 SQIVND (reference sequence). This CDR3 comprises 14 residues. The CDR3 loop reads CASSIGAGEGRQYF. In DNA, the CDR3 is TGTGCCAGTAGTATAGGAGCGGGAGAAGGTAGGCAGTACTTC.

This clone was observed a single time. The chain links TRBV6-5 to TRBJ2-1; D unclear. V was cut by 0 bases and J by 4 bases, with 7 bases left in between. Germline lookup yields CDR1 MNHEY and CDR2 SVGAGI. The CDR3 is 14 amino acids. Here the CDR3 reads CASSYSQVYNEQFF. The CDR3 DNA is TGTGCCAGCAGTTACTCTCAGGTTTACAATGAGCAGTTCTTC.

The chain recombines TRBV18 with TRBJ2-7; no clear D. V was cut by 3 bases and J by 2 bases, with 11 bases left in between. Germline-derived CDR1 and CDR2 are KGHSH and LQKENI. There are 14 residues in the CDR3. The CDR3 sequence: CASSPSTLAYEQYF. CDR3 bases: TGTGCCAGCTCACCGAGTACCCTTGCCTACGAGCAGTACTTC.

J is TRBJ1-1 and V is TRBV3-1 (or the pseudogene TRBV3-2), with D tentatively TRBD1 (6 bases). The V end lost 4 bases, the J end lost 7 bases, and 13 bases lay between the germline ends. Germline values: CDR1 LGHDT, CDR2 YNNKEL (reference sequence). The CDR3 contains 13 residues. The CDR3 DNA is TGTGCCAGCAGCCCCGGGGGGACACGTGAAGCTTTCTTT. Protein: CASSPGGTREAFF.

The chain has TRBV7-2 and TRBJ1-2; no definite D call. The germline CDR1 and CDR2 sequences are SGHTA and FQGNSA. V lost 5 bases, J lost 7 bases, and 11 bases lay in between. The CDR3 is made up of 12 amino acids. The CDR3 coding sequence is TGTGCCAGCAGCCCTGACTTTGGTGGCTACACCTTC. It codes for CASSPDFGGYTF.